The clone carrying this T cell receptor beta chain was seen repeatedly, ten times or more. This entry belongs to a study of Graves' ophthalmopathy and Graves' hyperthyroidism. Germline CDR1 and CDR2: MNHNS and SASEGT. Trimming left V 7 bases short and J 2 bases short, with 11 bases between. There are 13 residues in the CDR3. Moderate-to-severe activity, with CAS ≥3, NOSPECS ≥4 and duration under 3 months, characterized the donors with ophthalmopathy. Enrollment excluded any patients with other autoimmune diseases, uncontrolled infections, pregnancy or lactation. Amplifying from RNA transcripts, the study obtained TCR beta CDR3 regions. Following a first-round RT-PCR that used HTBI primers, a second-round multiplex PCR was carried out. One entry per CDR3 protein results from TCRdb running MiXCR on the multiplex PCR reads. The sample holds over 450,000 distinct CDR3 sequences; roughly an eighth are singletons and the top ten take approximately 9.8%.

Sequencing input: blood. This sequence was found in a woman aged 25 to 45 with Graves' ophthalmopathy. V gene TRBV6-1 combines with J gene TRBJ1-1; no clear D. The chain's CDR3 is CASMAQLNTEAFF. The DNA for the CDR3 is TGTGCCAGCATGGCACAGCTAAACACTGAAGCTTTCTTT.